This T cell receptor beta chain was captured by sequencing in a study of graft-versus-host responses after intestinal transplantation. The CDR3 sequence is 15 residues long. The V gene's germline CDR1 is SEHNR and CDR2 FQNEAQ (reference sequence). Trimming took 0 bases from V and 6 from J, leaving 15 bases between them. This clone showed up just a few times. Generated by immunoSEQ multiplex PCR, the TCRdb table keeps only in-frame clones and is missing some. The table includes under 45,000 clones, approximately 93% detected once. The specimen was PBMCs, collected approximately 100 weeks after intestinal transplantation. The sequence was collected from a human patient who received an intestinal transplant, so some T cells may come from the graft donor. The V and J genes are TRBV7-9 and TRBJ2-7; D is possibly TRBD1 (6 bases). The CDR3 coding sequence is TGTGCCAGCAGCTTAGCCGGGACACTTGTGTCCGAGCAGTACTTC. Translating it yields CASSLAGTLVSEQYF.